A single sample is the source of the 30 T cell receptor beta chains below, sequenced in a study of shared T cell receptors in the human thymus. Clones were read by immunoSEQ multiplex PCR, and TCRdb kept only the in-frame ones, dropping some. In the table there are approximately 580,000 clones, 70% to 80% of which are singletons. These records were also assigned to another study, of human thymus T cells.

The sequencing sample was made of thymocytes. The receptors originated from a boy younger than two with a congenital heart defect.

This chain connects TRBV14 to TRBJ1-2, with D perhaps matching TRBD1 (5 bases). Trimming took 3 bases from V and 4 from J, leaving 15 bases between them. The CDR3 covers 15 residues. Germline values: CDR1 SGHDN, CDR2 FVKESK. The CDR3 bases are TGTGCCAGCAGCCAGGCCGCGGGACTCGGCTATGGCTACACCTTC. It codes for CASSQAAGLGYGYTF.

V is TRBV4-2 and J is TRBJ2-5; tentative D call: TRBD2 (5 bases). In germline, CDR1 is LGHNA, CDR2 YNFKEQ. This CDR3 contains 15 residues. Deletions cut 0 bases from V and 4 bases from J, with 12 bases between. CDR3 amino acids: CASSQDGPRGETQYF. The DNA of the CDR3 is TGTGCCAGCAGCCAAGACGGGCCCCGGGGAGAGACCCAGTACTTC.

The chain joins TRBV5-1 to TRBJ2-7; D possibly corresponds to TRBD1 (6 bases). This CDR3 comprises 16 residues. Germline CDR1 reads SGHRS; CDR2 reads YFSETQ. V was cut by 4 bases and J by 3 bases, with 20 bases left in between. The DNA of the CDR3 is TGCGCCAGCAGCCCAGGACAGTTTAATCACCACTACGAGCAGTACTTC. Translated, it gives CASSPGQFNHHYEQYF.

This clone showed up just once. This chain joins TRBV29-1 and TRBJ1-2; the D gene is possibly TRBD1 (5 bases). The CDR3 loop spans 14 amino acids. Looked up from germline, CDR1 is SQVTM and CDR2 is ANQGSEA. V gave up 5 bases and J gave up 3 bases, with 16 bases separating them. The CDR3 nucleotides are TGCAGCGTTCAAACGGGACTCTATTACTATGGCTACACCTTC. This encodes CSVQTGLYYYGYTF.

V gene TRBV7-9 combines with J gene TRBJ1-2; TRBD1 might be the D (6 bases). With 4 bases removed from V and 8 bases from J, the gap between germline ends came to 14 bases. The length of the CDR3 is 13 residues. Germline lookup yields CDR1 SEHNR and CDR2 FQNEAQ (reference sequence). This CDR3 is CASSSTGSWGYTF. As DNA, the CDR3 is TGTGCCAGCAGCTCTACAGGGAGTTGGGGCTACACCTTC.

The rearrangement links TRBV27 to TRBJ2-2; D is unclear. Germline loops: CDR1 MNHEY, CDR2 SMNVEV (reference sequence). V dropped 1 base and J dropped 4 bases, with 4 bases sitting between them. This CDR3 is 13 amino acids long. In DNA, the CDR3 is TGTGCCAGCAGTTTATACATCACCGGGGAGCTGTTTTTT. As protein: CASSLYITGELFF.

The V call is TRBV5-1, the J call TRBJ2-2; TRBD1 aligns across 9 bases. The CDR3 has 11 amino acids. J gave up 11 bases and V 7 bases, and 3 bases lay outside the gene matches. From germline, CDR1 is SGHRS and CDR2 YFSETQ. Written as DNA, the CDR3 is TGCGCCAGCCGACAGGGGGGCGAGCTGTTTTTT. It specifies CASRQGGELFF.

The chain uses TRBV27 and TRBJ2-7; no firm D call. V was pared by 2 bases and J by 4 bases, with 9 bases between. Germline lookup yields CDR1 MNHEY and CDR2 SMNVEV (reference sequence). This CDR3 has 13 residues. DNA of the CDR3: TGTGCCAGCAGTTTAGTGGCAGAATACGAGCAGTACTTC. It translates to CASSLVAEYEQYF.

V gene TRBV10-2 combines with J gene TRBJ2-7; TRBD1 matches 11 bases. The V gene's germline CDR1 is WSHSY and CDR2 SAAADI. This CDR3 comprises 15 residues. Trimming cost V 9 bases and J 4 bases; bases outside gene matches: 11. The CDR3: CASSGRTGGIYEQYF. The CDR3, as DNA: TGCGCCAGTTCCGGACGGACAGGGGGCATATACGAGCAGTACTTC.

This chain connects TRBV7-8 to TRBJ2-2; the D gene is possibly TRBD1 (5 bases). Per the germline V gene, CDR1 is SGHVS and CDR2 is FQNEAQ. Deletions cut 0 bases from V and 3 bases from J, with 11 bases between. This CDR3 comprises 16 residues. CDR3 in DNA: TGTGCCAGCAGCTTAGCGGGGCTTGGTGACACCGGGGAGCTGTTTTTT. Its protein is CASSLAGLGDTGELFF.

This clone has just one count. This chain links TRBV28 with TRBJ2-7; perhaps TRBD2 as D (6 bases). Trimming left V 0 bases short and J 4 bases short, with 16 bases between. The CDR3 loop spans 16 amino acids. Per germline, CDR1 MDHEN and CDR2 SYDVKM. The CDR3 loop reads CASSLCPGRGFYEQYF. CDR3 coding DNA: TGTGCCAGCAGTTTATGCCCGGGGCGGGGATTTTACGAGCAGTACTTC.

The chain carries TRBV7-2 and TRBJ2-7; 9 bases line up with TRBD2. The CDR3 totals 15 residues. V lost 4 bases, J lost 6 bases, and 10 bases stayed unmatched. CDR1 SGHTA and CDR2 FQGNSA come from the germline V gene. In nucleotides, the CDR3 is TGTGCCAGCAGCTGTGGCGGGAGGGAGGGGGGCGAGCAGTACTTC. As protein: CASSCGGREGGEQYF.

This sequence joins TRBV14 and TRBJ1-1; tentative D call: TRBD1 (6 bases). This CDR3 contains 16 residues. The germline gives CDR1 SGHDN, CDR2 FVKESK. Trimming took off 0 bases at V and 0 bases at J, with 11 bases between the two ends. CDR3 region: CASSQDRGKLNTEAFF. The CDR3 DNA is TGTGCCAGCAGCCAAGACAGGGGAAAATTGAACACTGAAGCTTTCTTT.

V gene TRBV29-1 combines with J gene TRBJ2-3; D possibly corresponds to TRBD2 (6 bases). The CDR3 consists of 16 residues. V lost 6 bases and J lost 2, with 21 bases in between. CDR1 is SQVTM, CDR2 ANQGSEA, per germline. CDR3 region: CSVPGGEGPPTDTQYF. CDR3 coding DNA: TGCAGCGTCCCCGGGGGAGAGGGCCCCCCCACAGATACGCAGTATTTT.

As concerns this clone: Lacking the conserved final phenylalanine or tryptophan, this CDR3 likely reflects a read error. The chain is built from TRBV6-5 and TRBJ2-7, with TRBD2 matching over 11 bases. V was clipped by 4 bases and J by 4 bases; unmatched bases: 6. Germline loops: CDR1 MNHEY, CDR2 SVGAGI. CDR3 length: 15 residues. The CDR3, as DNA: TGTGCCAGCAGTTCGTTGACTAGCGGGATATACGAGCAGTACTGC. Translation: CASSSLTSGIYEQYC.

CDR3 in DNA: TGTGCCAGCACCCGCCCAGACACCGGGGAGCTGTTTTTT. Translating it yields CASTRPDTGELFF. The chain carries TRBV7-2 and TRBJ2-2; D gene ambiguous. The V gene's germline CDR1 is SGHTA and CDR2 FQGNSA. Trimming left V 7 bases short and J 3 bases short, with 9 bases between. CDR3 length: 13 residues.

The V gene is TRBV28, the J gene TRBJ1-2, with a possible D match to TRBD1 (5 bases). Germline-derived CDR1 and CDR2 are MDHEN and SYDVKM. V dropped 3 bases and J dropped 2 bases, with 22 bases sitting between them. The CDR3 loop spans 18 amino acids. The CDR3 DNA is TGTGCCAGCAGTTTGACACAGGACAAGGCCCGTAGGAACTATGGCTACACCTTC. As protein: CASSLTQDKARRNYGYTF.

The J gene is TRBJ2-1, the V gene TRBV5-4, with 9 bases fitting TRBD1. V lost 0 bases to trimming and J lost 5 bases; unmatched junction nucleotides: 6. Germline CDR1 reads SGHNT; CDR2 reads YYREEE (reference sequence). The CDR3 loop spans 16 amino acids. The CDR3 nucleotides are TGTGCCAGCAGCTTGGCCGGGACAGGGAGTGACAATGAGCAGTTCTTC. It specifies CASSLAGTGSDNEQFF.

Regarding this clone: Mismatch with germline at one junction end may stem from a read error. Other nucleotide sequences from this sample produce the same CDR3. This chain joins TRBV30 and TRBJ2-7; 7 positions agree with TRBD2. CDR1 and CDR2 from the germline V gene are GTSNPN and SVGIG (reference sequence). The CDR3 loop spans 15 amino acids. CDR3 nucleotides: TGCGCCTGGAGTGTACACGGGAGGATTCCCTACGAGCAGTACTTC. This translates into CAWSVHGRIPYEQYF.

The chain is built from TRBV30 and TRBJ2-1, with D perhaps matching TRBD1 (6 bases). V lost 3 bases, J lost 6 bases, and 21 bases lay in between. The CDR3 is 16 amino acids. CDR1 and CDR2 from the germline V gene are GTSNPN and SVGIG (reference sequence). The CDR3 nucleotides read TGTGCCTGGAGGGGGGCCCGGGTACAACCTCCCAATGAGCAGTTCTTC. It specifies CAWRGARVQPPNEQFF.

This chain's CDR3 is CASSHTAYEQYF. In nucleotides, the CDR3 is TGCGCCAGCAGCCATACCGCGTACGAGCAGTACTTC. The genes are TRBV4-1 and TRBJ2-7, with unresolved D. V gave up 3 bases and J gave up 4 bases, with 7 bases separating them. The V gene's germline CDR1 is MGHRA and CDR2 YSYEKL. This CDR3 contains 12 residues.

In its sample, this clone was seen a few times. This chain uses TRBV30 with TRBJ2-7; D is perhaps TRBD2 (5 bases). The CDR3 length is 12 residues. Germline V lookup: CDR1 GTSNPN, CDR2 SVGIG (reference sequence). The ends were cut back, 0 bases at V and 3 bases at J, with 6 bases in the middle. The CDR3 here is CAWSVLDYEQYF. The DNA of the CDR3 is TGTGCCTGGAGTGTACTAGACTACGAGCAGTACTTC.

The chain employs TRBV28 and TRBJ1-5, with D maybe TRBD1 (6 bases). V lost 5 bases to trimming and J lost 2 bases, with 22 bases between them. CDR3 size: 18 residues. Germline CDR1 and CDR2: MDHEN and SYDVKM. The CDR3 loop is CASSIPTGFGAGNQPQHF. CDR3 DNA sequence: TGTGCCAGCAGTATCCCTACAGGGTTCGGGGCGGGCAATCAGCCCCAGCATTTT.

This chain uses TRBV2 with TRBJ2-7; a weak D match, TRBD1 (5 bases). The germline V gene has CDR1 SNHLY and CDR2 FYNNEI. V lost 8 bases to trimming and J lost 5 bases, with 19 bases between them. This CDR3 is 14 amino acids long. CDR3 protein: CASAKGQSQDEQYF. For the CDR3, the DNA is TGTGCCAGCGCTAAGGGGCAGTCCCAGGACGAGCAGTACTTC.

This chain uses TRBV19 with TRBJ2-5, with 7 bases aligning to TRBD2. This CDR3 region has 15 residues. Germline assignment: CDR1 LNHDA and CDR2 SQIVND (reference sequence). V was clipped by 5 bases and J by 0 bases; unmatched bases: 6. CDR3: CASSLSLADQETQYF. As DNA, the CDR3 is TGTGCCAGTAGTCTCTCTCTAGCGGACCAAGAGACCCAGTACTTC.

This clone turned up a few times. The V call is TRBV5-5, the J call TRBJ2-7; possible D gene TRBD2, 5 bases. CDR3 length equals 14 residues. Germline V lookup: CDR1 SGHKS, CDR2 YYEKEE (reference sequence). The V and J ends lost 3 bases and 6 bases respectively, with 16 bases between them. CDR3 loop: CASSCGWGPAEQYF. In nucleotides, the CDR3 is TGTGCCAGCAGCTGCGGGTGGGGTCCGGCCGAGCAGTACTTC.

On this clone: An end of the junction does not agree with germline; a read error may underlie this. V is TRBV5-4 and J is TRBJ2-5, with D tentatively TRBD1 (6 bases). The CDR3 extends over 14 amino acids. The V gene's germline CDR1 is SGHNT and CDR2 YYREEE (reference sequence). Written as DNA, the CDR3 is TGTGCGAGCAAGGGCCCTCTAGGGGGAGAGACCCAGTACTTC. It yields the protein CASKGPLGGETQYF.

The chain joins TRBV28 to TRBJ1-2; maybe TRBD1 (6 bases). Per the germline V gene, CDR1 is MDHEN and CDR2 is SYDVKM. The CDR3 runs to 13 residues. Between the trimmed V and J ends, which lost 6 bases and 2 bases, there was a span of 10 bases. CDR3 residues: CASSKGGNYGYTF. DNA for the CDR3: TGTGCCAGCAGCAAGGGGGGGAACTATGGCTACACCTTC.

The V and J genes are TRBV9 and TRBJ2-1, with TRBD2 matching over 11 bases. The CDR3 consists of 13 residues. Germline V lookup: CDR1 SGDLS, CDR2 YYNGEE. J gave up 12 bases and V 3 bases, and 5 bases lay outside the gene matches. CDR3 amino acids: CASSAGTSGGQFF. CDR3 bases: TGTGCCAGCAGCGCCGGGACTAGCGGAGGGCAGTTCTTC.

This chain connects TRBV5-5 to TRBJ2-7; 14 bases align to TRBD2. The CDR3 loop spans 18 amino acids. V was clipped by 4 bases and J by 3 bases; unmatched bases: 12. The V gene's germline CDR1 is SGHKS and CDR2 YYEKEE (reference sequence). The CDR3 sequence: CASSPGTSGRHPFYEQYF. CDR3 nucleotides: TGTGCCAGCAGCCCCGGGACTAGCGGGAGACACCCCTTCTACGAGCAGTACTTC.